This T cell receptor beta chain stems from a study of early T cells in non-severe SARS-CoV-2 infection. In the study overall: Unpaired chains resulted from sequencing bulk RNA of unsorted whole blood.

V was clipped by 5 bases and J by 3 bases; unmatched bases: 4. The germline V gene has CDR1 SGHRS and CDR2 YFSETQ. CDR3 length: 13 residues. This clonotype was detected only a few times. Unique molecular identifiers (one per individual cDNA molecule) were attached. TCRdb used MiXCR to reprocess the 5' RACE reads, holding one entry per CDR3 protein. The table shows roughly 83,000 distinct CDR3 sequences, with less than 11% occurring only once. The V and J genes are TRBV5-1 and TRBJ1-1, with 7 positions matching TRBD1. The starting material was whole blood, obtained at baseline. This clonotype was sampled from an adult who was a healthcare worker with PCR-confirmed SARS-CoV-2 infection or an uninfected control (not recorded which). The CDR3 is CASRTTGDTEAFF. The CDR3 coding sequence is TGCGCCAGCAGAACTACAGGGGACACTGAAGCTTTCTTT.